Shown below are 3 T cell receptor beta chains from a single sample sequenced in a study of technical replicates of blood from a handful of donors. Method: immunoSEQ multiplex PCR; TCRdb's copy keeps in-frame clones and lacks some. The repertoire consists of tens of thousands of clones, with 85% to 95% occurring once and the leading ten covering about 0.23%. Material for sequencing was T cells isolated from PBMCs. The receptors come from a human donor in good health.

The chain is built from TRBV5-1 and TRBJ2-7, with 9 bases lining up with TRBD1. Per germline, CDR1 SGHRS and CDR2 YFSETQ. The CDR3 totals 15 residues. J gave up 5 bases and V 2 bases, and 8 bases lay outside the gene matches. This CDR3 is CASSFGTGPEDEQYF. CDR3 bases: TGCGCCAGCAGCTTCGGGACAGGGCCTGAAGACGAGCAGTACTTC.

The chain carries TRBV6-1 and TRBJ1-5; D perhaps matches TRBD1 (5 bases). Germline V gene lookup returns CDR1 MNHNS and CDR2 SASEGT. V lost 7 bases and J lost 6, with 16 bases in between. The CDR3 has 14 residues. The CDR3 loop is CASIGAQASQPQHF. In DNA, the CDR3 is TGTGCCAGCATAGGGGCCCAGGCAAGTCAGCCCCAGCATTTT.

V is TRBV28 and J is TRBJ2-7; 13 bases are shared with TRBD2. This CDR3 has 14 amino acids. Germline CDR1 and CDR2: MDHEN and SYDVKM. The J segment lost 7 bases and the V segment lost 6 bases, leaving 6 bases of the junction unmatched. CDR3 DNA sequence: TGTGCCAGCAGGCGACTAGCGGGAGGACCAGAGCAGTACTTC. This codes for CASRRLAGGPEQYF.